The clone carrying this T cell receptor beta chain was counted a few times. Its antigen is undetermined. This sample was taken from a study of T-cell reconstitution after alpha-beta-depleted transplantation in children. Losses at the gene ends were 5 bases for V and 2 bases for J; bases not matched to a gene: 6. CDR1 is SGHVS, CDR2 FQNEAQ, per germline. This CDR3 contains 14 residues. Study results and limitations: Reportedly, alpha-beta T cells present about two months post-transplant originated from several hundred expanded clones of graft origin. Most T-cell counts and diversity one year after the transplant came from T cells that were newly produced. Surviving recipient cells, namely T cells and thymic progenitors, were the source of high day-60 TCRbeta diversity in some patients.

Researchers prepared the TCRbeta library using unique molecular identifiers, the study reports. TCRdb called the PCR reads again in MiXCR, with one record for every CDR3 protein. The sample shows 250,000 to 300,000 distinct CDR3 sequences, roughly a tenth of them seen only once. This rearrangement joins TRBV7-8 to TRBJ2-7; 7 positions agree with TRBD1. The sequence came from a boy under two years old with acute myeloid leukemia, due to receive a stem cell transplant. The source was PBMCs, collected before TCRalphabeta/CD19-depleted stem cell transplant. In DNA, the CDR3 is TGTGCCAGCAGCCCCCGGGACAGCGCCTACGAGCAGTACTTC. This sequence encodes CASSPRDSAYEQYF.